This TCR beta chain was observed in a study of shared clonotypes between healthy human individuals. Details on this clone: Its target is not known.

Study-level results: Although depth was large, rarefaction showed that sequencing of the sorted subsets was incomplete.

This CDR3 has 18 residues. V lost 0 bases to trimming and J lost 1 base; unmatched junction nucleotides: 7. Germline CDR1 and CDR2: SGHRS and YFSETQ. The repertoire was sequenced with immunoSEQ multiplex PCR; TCRdb's copy has only in-frame clones and lacks some. The sample contains about 1.5 million clones, approximately 98% of which appear only once. This chain uses TRBV5-1 with TRBJ2-1; 10 nucleotides align to TRBD2. The origin of this receptor is a man younger than 40 in good health. Source material: naive CD4+ T cells sorted from blood. Described subset: CD45RA+ positively selected. Written as DNA, the CDR3 is TGCGCCAGCAGCTTGGGGTCTAGCGGGAGACGATCCTACAATGAGCAGTTCTTC. This translates into CASSLGSSGRRSYNEQFF.